Below, 32 T cell receptor beta chains from the same sample are listed, as sequenced in a study of CD8+ T cells in alopecia areata. Following extraction, RNA underwent reverse transcription to cDNA, which served as the sequencing template. TCRdb's table, derived via immunoSEQ multiplex PCR, lists solely in-frame clones and lacks some. The sample consists of almost 250,000 clones, roughly two thirds of them appearing once. Sequencing was performed on CD4+ T cells sorted from blood, taken at week 0. These receptors came from a human donor with alopecia areata.

The chain links TRBV6-5 to TRBJ2-2; 9 nucleotides line up with TRBD1. With V trimmed by 5 bases and J by 6 bases, 7 bases remained unmatched. The CDR3 extends over 15 amino acids. Germline V gene sequence: CDR1 MNHEY, CDR2 SVGAGI. DNA for the CDR3: TGTGCCAGCAGTGCACAGGGGGCGATAGCCGGGGAGCTGTTTTTT. This gives the protein CASSAQGAIAGELFF.

V is TRBV29-1 and J is TRBJ2-1; 8 nucleotides align to TRBD2. CDR3 length equals 13 residues. Losses at the gene ends were 6 bases for V and 6 bases for J; bases not matched to a gene: 7. Germline V lookup: CDR1 SQVTM, CDR2 ANQGSEA. The CDR3: CSVRGGGSNEQFF. In DNA form, the CDR3 reads TGCAGCGTCCGGGGGGGAGGGTCCAATGAGCAGTTCTTC.

As concerns this clone: Germline is not matched at one junction end, which may reflect a read error. This chain connects TRBV7-9 to TRBJ1-2; D is unclear. The CDR3 runs to 16 residues. CDR1 is SEHNR and CDR2 is FQNEAQ in the germline V gene (reference sequence). The CDR3 protein is CASTLWQTDGVRGYTF. Here the CDR3 DNA reads TGTGCCAGCACCTTATGGCAAACGGACGGGGTGAGAGGCTACACCTTC.

The V call is TRBV30, the J call TRBJ2-5; D remains unclear. The CDR3 is made up of 12 amino acids. The ends were cut back, 2 bases at V and 5 bases at J, with 9 bases in the middle. Germline CDR1 reads GTSNPN; CDR2 reads SVGIG (reference sequence). The CDR3 nucleotides read TGTGCCTGGAGTCTTGGAGTGGAGACCCAGTACTTC. Translated: CAWSLGVETQYF.

This rearrangement joins TRBV6-5 to TRBJ1-2, with 7 bases aligning to TRBD1. The CDR3 consists of 13 residues. V dropped 6 bases and J dropped 6; count of bases not matched to a gene: 7. Germline CDR1 MNHEY, CDR2 SVGAGI. The CDR3 nucleotides are TGTGCCAGCAGAACGACAGGGATGGATGGCTACACCTTC. As protein: CASRTTGMDGYTF.

The rearrangement uses TRBV19 and TRBJ2-1; D is possibly TRBD2 (7 bases). CDR1 and CDR2 from the germline V gene are LNHDA and SQIVND (reference sequence). V dropped 5 bases and J dropped 4 bases, with 15 bases sitting between them. The CDR3 has 15 residues. CDR3 sequence reads: CASSVWGGLYNEQFF. Written as DNA, the CDR3 is TGTGCCAGTAGTGTTTGGGGGGGCCTGTACAATGAGCAGTTCTTC.

This sequence joins TRBV30 and TRBJ1-2, with D unresolved. The CDR3 length is 13 residues. V shed 5 bases and J shed 3 bases, with 13 bases lying between them. Per the germline V gene, CDR1 is GTSNPN and CDR2 is SVGIG (reference sequence). The CDR3 reads CAWSVGIDYGYTF. DNA of the CDR3: TGTGCCTGGTCAGTAGGGATTGACTATGGCTACACCTTC.

J is TRBJ1-2 and V is TRBV5-4; D uncertain. The CDR3 contains 15 residues. The germline V gene has CDR1 SGHNT and CDR2 YYREEE (reference sequence). V was cut by 4 bases and J by 4 bases, with 17 bases left in between. This chain's CDR3 is CASSPSMAPFYGYTF. In DNA form, the CDR3 reads TGTGCCAGCAGCCCCTCTATGGCCCCTTTCTATGGCTACACCTTC.

This chain uses TRBV29-1 with TRBJ2-5, with D perhaps matching TRBD1 or TRBD2 (5 bases each). The V end was cut by 4 bases, the J end by 2 bases, with 14 bases between. This CDR3 spans 14 amino acids. Germline CDR1 reads SQVTM; CDR2 reads ANQGSEA. The CDR3 here is CSVGPGRTQETQYF. The CDR3 region has the DNA TGCAGCGTTGGCCCGGGACGAACACAAGAGACCCAGTACTTC. The full variable domain, in which reference TRBV29-1 and TRBJ2-5 provide the parts outside the CDR3, is SAVISQKPSRDICQRGTSLTIQCQVDSQVTMMFWYRQQPGQSLTLIATANQGSEATYESGFVIDKFPISRPNLTFSTLTVSNMSPEDSSIYLCSVGPGRTQETQYFGPGTRLLVL.

This clone appeared a few times. The chain is built from TRBV7-3 and TRBJ2-1, with D perhaps TRBD2 (6 bases). The CDR3 is 15 amino acids. V was cut by 5 bases and J by 6 bases, with 17 bases left in between. Germline V gene lookup returns CDR1 SGHTA and CDR2 FQGTGA. DNA of the CDR3: TGTGCCAGCAGCCAGCGGCGGGACTGGGGCAATGAGCAGTTCTTC. Translated, it gives CASSQRRDWGNEQFF.

This clone has just a few counts. V gene TRBV10-3 combines with J gene TRBJ2-5; D is undetermined. Germline CDR1 reads ENHRY; CDR2 reads SYGVKD. This CDR3 has 10 amino acids. Deletions cut 9 bases from V and 5 bases from J, with 7 bases between. CDR3 nucleotides: TGTGCCATAGGGCGGGAGACCCAGTACTTC. Translated: CAIGRETQYF.

The sample holds one count of this clone. The rearrangement links TRBV5-6 to TRBJ2-3; D is undetermined. Trimming removed 1 base from V and 4 bases from J, with 7 bases in between. Germline CDR1 is SGHDT and CDR2 is YYEEEE. There are 13 residues in the CDR3. The CDR3 nucleotides read TGTGCCAGCAGCTTGTGGGTGGCAGATACGCAGTATTTT. Its translation is CASSLWVADTQYF.

The chain links TRBV13 to TRBJ2-7, with 7 bases matching TRBD1. J lost 5 bases, V lost 2 bases, and 6 bases had no gene match. The germline V gene encodes CDR1 PRHDT and CDR2 FYEKMQ (reference sequence). This CDR3 region has 14 residues. In nucleotides, the CDR3 is TGTGCCAGCAGCTTATACCAGGGGGTAAACGAGCAGTACTTC. Translated, it gives CASSLYQGVNEQYF.

The gene calls are TRBV13 and TRBJ2-7, with D tentatively TRBD2 (6 bases). Between the trimmed V and J ends, which lost 2 bases and 0 bases, there was a span of 11 bases. The CDR3 is 15 residues long. Germline loops: CDR1 PRHDT, CDR2 FYEKMQ (reference sequence). The CDR3 region has the DNA TGTGCCAGCAGCTTACGTCGGAGGGCCTCCTACGAGCAGTACTTC. This encodes CASSLRRRASYEQYF.

This clone came up a few times. The genes are TRBV7-2 and TRBJ2-7; 7 positions agree with TRBD1. Unmatched junction bases numbered 5, after V lost 3 bases and J lost 6 bases. The germline gives CDR1 SGHTA, CDR2 FQGNSA. The CDR3 covers 13 residues. Here the CDR3 DNA reads TGTGCCAGCAGCTTGAGTTACAGGGGCGAGCAGTACTTC. This sequence encodes CASSLSYRGEQYF.

The chain uses TRBV15 and TRBJ2-1, with 9 positions matching TRBD2. Trimming cost V 1 base and J 10 bases; bases outside gene matches: 17. Per germline, CDR1 LNHNV and CDR2 YYDKDF (reference sequence). CDR3 length: 18 amino acids. The CDR3 here is CATSRGLLGAGGREEQFF. DNA for the CDR3: TGTGCCACCAGCAGAGGCCTGTTGGGAGCGGGGGGCCGGGAGGAGCAGTTCTTC.

The chain links TRBV15 to TRBJ1-2; 9 nucleotides agree with TRBD1. The CDR3 runs to 15 residues. In germline, CDR1 is LNHNV, CDR2 YYDKDF (reference sequence). The V gene end was trimmed by 1 base and the J gene end by 0 bases; junction bases not matched to a gene: 0. Here the CDR3 reads CATSRGQGANYGYTF. As DNA, the CDR3 is TGTGCCACCAGCAGAGGACAGGGGGCTAACTATGGCTACACCTTC.

The V gene is TRBV18, the J gene TRBJ2-7, with 13 bases fitting TRBD2. The V gene's germline CDR1 is KGHSH and CDR2 LQKENI. The CDR3 covers 18 residues. The trim removed 6 bases at V and 2 bases at J, leaving 13 bases unmatched. The CDR3 DNA reads as TGTGCCAGCTCTGAGGACGGGACTAGCGGGGTTAGCCCCTACGAGCAGTACTTC. Translated: CASSEDGTSGVSPYEQYF.

The chain carries TRBV29-1 and TRBJ2-5; maybe TRBD2 (6 bases). CDR1 and CDR2 from the germline V gene are SQVTM and ANQGSEA. Between the trimmed V and J ends, which lost 6 bases and 2 bases, there was a span of 16 bases. The CDR3 runs 14 residues. DNA for the CDR3: TGCAGCGTCTCTCCCCGGGGGTCGCAAGAGACCCAGTACTTC. It yields the protein CSVSPRGSQETQYF.

This chain connects TRBV30 to TRBJ2-1; TRBD1 matches at 7 bases. This CDR3 is 14 amino acids long. Germline V gives CDR1 GTSNPN, CDR2 SVGIG (reference sequence). After removal of 3 bases from V and 5 bases from J, the junction contained 7 bases not matched to a gene. CDR3 DNA sequence: TGTGCCTGGAGCAAGGGGGCTGCGGACAATGAGCAGTTCTTC. Amino acid sequence: CAWSKGAADNEQFF.

This rearrangement joins TRBV6-1 to TRBJ2-7, with TRBD1 as a possible D gene (5 bases). Between the trimmed V and J ends, which lost 2 bases and 2 bases, there was a span of 10 bases. CDR1 is MNHNS, CDR2 SASEGT, per germline. The CDR3 sequence is 14 residues long. The CDR3 bases are TGTGCCAGCAGTGAAATTGGACACCCCTACGAGCAGTACTTC. Translation gives CASSEIGHPYEQYF.

This rearrangement joins TRBV25-1 to TRBJ2-5; D gene ambiguous. CDR1 is MGHDK and CDR2 is SYGVNS in the germline V gene. The CDR3 contains 13 residues. Trimming shortened V by 5 bases and J by 4 bases, and 11 bases separated the two germline ends. The CDR3 region has the DNA TGTGCCAGCAGTTTCTCAGAGAGAGAGACCCAGTACTTC. Amino acids: CASSFSERETQYF.

The V and J genes are TRBV5-1 and TRBJ1-1, with D unclear. The V end lost 5 bases, the J end lost 3 bases, and 14 bases lay between the germline ends. The germline CDR1 and CDR2 sequences are SGHRS and YFSETQ. This CDR3 has 14 residues. The CDR3 region has the DNA TGCGCCAGCAGGTCTTCGGCACCGGACACTGAAGCTTTCTTT. Amino acid sequence: CASRSSAPDTEAFF.

This rearrangement joins TRBV2 to TRBJ2-5; D is possibly TRBD1 or TRBD2 (5 bases each). Germline V gene lookup returns CDR1 SNHLY and CDR2 FYNNEI. There are 13 residues in the CDR3. V was cut by 4 bases and J by 2 bases, with 8 bases left in between. CDR3 amino acids: CASSGGEQETQYF. The DNA of the CDR3 is TGTGCCAGCAGTGGAGGGGAACAAGAGACCCAGTACTTC.

CDR3 sequence reads: CAWQTGRHEQFF. CDR3 bases: TGTGCCTGGCAGACAGGGAGACATGAGCAGTTCTTC. The chain carries TRBV30 and TRBJ2-1; 7 bases fit TRBD1. J was trimmed by 8 bases and V by 5 bases; bases with no gene match: 6. In germline, CDR1 is GTSNPN, CDR2 SVGIG (reference sequence). The CDR3 is 12 amino acids. Full variable domain (remainder filled in from reference TRBV30 and TRBJ2-1): SQTIHQWPATLVQPVGSPLSLECTVEGTSNPNLYWYRQAAGRGLQLLFYSVGIGQISSEVPQNLSASRPQDRQFILSSKKLLLSDSGFYLCAWQTGRHEQFFGPGTRLTVL.

The chain carries TRBV30 and TRBJ1-6, with a tentative D call TRBD1 (5 bases). CDR1 GTSNPN and CDR2 SVGIG come from the germline V gene (reference sequence). This CDR3 region has 13 residues. V was trimmed by 0 bases and J by 14 bases, leaving 14 bases between them. The chain's CDR3 is CAWSVQGALALHF. CDR3 sequence (DNA): TGTGCCTGGAGTGTACAAGGGGCCTTGGCCCTCCACTTT.

The chain uses TRBV18 and TRBJ2-3, with TRBD1 matching over 9 bases. Germline V gene lookup returns CDR1 KGHSH and CDR2 LQKENI. The CDR3 loop spans 17 amino acids. The trim removed 3 bases at V and 3 bases at J, leaving 10 bases unmatched. CDR3 nucleotide sequence: TGTGCCAGCTCACCGGTCGCCGGGACAGGGATGACAGATACGCAGTATTTT. This codes for CASSPVAGTGMTDTQYF.

This chain joins TRBV29-1 and TRBJ2-5; D is perhaps TRBD1 (6 bases). The CDR3 extends over 14 amino acids. Looked up from germline, CDR1 is SQVTM and CDR2 is ANQGSEA. V was shortened by 6 bases and J by 3 bases, with 17 bases between the two germline ends. The CDR3 region has the DNA TGCAGCGTCGTAGACACGGGACAAGAAGAGACCCAGTACTTC. This gives the protein CSVVDTGQEETQYF.

Concerning this clone: Other DNA variants within this sample encode the same CDR3. The chain couples TRBV29-1 to TRBJ1-1; D ambiguous. V was clipped by 4 bases and J by 1 base, with 1 base between them. CDR1 is SQVTM, CDR2 ANQGSEA, per germline. The CDR3 length is 10 residues. The CDR3 DNA is TGCAGCGTTGGGAACACTGAAGCTTTCTTT. Its translation: CSVGNTEAFF.

The chain joins TRBV4-2 to TRBJ2-1; TRBD2 aligns across 15 bases. Germline V lookup: CDR1 LGHNA, CDR2 YNFKEQ. CDR3 length equals 17 residues. V gave up 4 bases and J gave up 7 bases; unmatched junction bases: 8. CDR3 coding DNA: TGTGCCAGCAGCCGGACCGGACTAGCGGGGGGGCCGAATGAGCAGTTCTTC. Translating gives CASSRTGLAGGPNEQFF.

The V and J genes are TRBV7-9 and TRBJ2-7, with D perhaps assigned TRBD1 or TRBD2 (5 bases each). Germline loops: CDR1 SEHNR, CDR2 FQNEAQ (reference sequence). The CDR3 is made up of 17 amino acids. Trimming removed 1 base from V and 6 bases from J, with 22 bases in between. DNA of the CDR3: TGTGCCAGCAGCTTAGAAGGTAGAGGGGCCATAACGAGCGAGCAGTACTTC. Translating gives CASSLEGRGAITSEQYF.

This clone was observed once. This sequence joins TRBV5-6 and TRBJ2-5; TRBD1 or TRBD2 may be the D gene (5 bases each). In germline, CDR1 is SGHDT, CDR2 YYEEEE. The CDR3 consists of 13 residues. The germline V and J ends were trimmed by 3 bases and 4 bases, with 10 bases remaining between them. The CDR3 sequence: CASSSGRSETQYF. DNA for the CDR3: TGTGCCAGCAGCTCAGGGAGATCAGAGACCCAGTACTTC.